Listed here are 4 T cell receptor beta chains from one sample, sequenced in a study of control samples from healthy donors and cancer patients. The data were produced by immunoSEQ multiplex PCR, yet TCRdb's version contains in-frame clones alone and is incomplete. Of 150,000 to 200,000 clones in the sample, roughly 93% were seen once. Sequencing was done on a sample of blood. The receptor source for this set is a man between 18 and 29 years old in good health.

As DNA, the CDR3 is TGTGCCAGCAGCTTGTCGTCGGGGCCAACTAATGAAAAACTGTTTTTT. It is translated as CASSLSSGPTNEKLFF. This chain links TRBV5-8 with TRBJ1-4, with D possibly TRBD1 on 5 matching bases. Germline V lookup: CDR1 SGHTS, CDR2 YDEGEE. V shed 1 base and J shed 0 bases, with 10 bases lying between them. The CDR3 runs 16 residues.

The chain has TRBV6-5 and TRBJ1-5, with 9 positions matching TRBD1. Germline V gene lookup returns CDR1 MNHEY and CDR2 SVGAGI. Losses at the gene ends were 6 bases for V and 7 bases for J; bases not matched to a gene: 7. CDR3 length equals 14 residues. Here the CDR3 reads CASSRYRGQQPQHF. As DNA, the CDR3 is TGTGCCAGCAGCCGCTACAGGGGGCAGCAGCCCCAGCATTTT.

This chain joins TRBV7-2 and TRBJ1-2, with D possibly matching TRBD1 (5 bases). The germline CDR1 and CDR2 sequences are SGHTA and FQGNSA. Trimming cost V 2 bases and J 12 bases, with 16 bases left between them. The CDR3 totals 13 residues. The CDR3 loop is CASSLILSGRDTF. The CDR3 DNA reads as TGTGCCAGCAGCTTAATTCTTTCTGGCAGGGACACCTTC.

The chain links TRBV30 to TRBJ1-5, with unresolved D. Germline assignment: CDR1 GTSNPN and CDR2 SVGIG (reference sequence). V shed 0 bases and J shed 4 bases, with 7 bases lying between them. This CDR3 comprises 13 residues. The CDR3 reads CAWSVSRNQPQHF. In DNA, the CDR3 is TGTGCCTGGAGTGTAAGCAGGAATCAGCCCCAGCATTTT.